The rows below give T cell receptor beta chains drawn from one sample of a study of PD-1 blockade in mismatch repair-deficient tumors. Profiling relied on immunoSEQ multiplex PCR, and the TCRdb table lists in-frame clones only, not all of them. Altogether under 85,000 clones are present, approximately 80% being singletons, with the ten largest covering about 5%. The source was peripheral blood, collected 2 weeks after starting pembrolizumab. All receptors come from an adult with mismatch repair-deficient cancer. The CDR3 runs from the conserved cysteine through the conserved F or W. D genes are given only for firm matches. Clone size appears in some rows only: once, few, many, or a class for an expanded clone.

clone_size j_call d_call v_call cdr3_nt cdr3_aa
. TRBJ2-2 . TRBV9 TGTGCCAGCAGCGTAGTCGGGCGGCCGAACACCGGGGAGCTGTTTTTT CASSVVGRPNTGELFF
. TRBJ2-7 . TRBV14 TGTGCCAGCAGCCAATGGTGGGAGCAGTACTTC CASSQWWEQYF
. TRBJ2-1 TRBD1 TRBV19 TGTGCCAGTAGCCCAGGACAGGTCTCCTACAATGAGCAGTTCTTC CASSPGQVSYNEQFF
. TRBJ2-6 . TRBV28 TGTGCCAGCAGCCAGGGGTCGGCTGGGGCCAACGTCCTGACTTTC CASSQGSAGANVLTF
. TRBJ2-3 TRBD1 TRBV5-5 TGTGCCAGCAGCAAAACGGACAGGGGGATAGATACGCAGTATTTT CASSKTDRGIDTQYF
. TRBJ2-3 . TRBV5-1 TGCGCCAGCAACCTACTAGGGGGGACTAGCACAGATACGCAGTATTTT CASNLLGGTSTDTQYF
. TRBJ1-2 . TRBV7-6 TGTGCCAGCAGCGCGGAGGGATCAGGGTCTAACTATGGCTACACCTTC CASSAEGSGSNYGYTF
. TRBJ2-1 . TRBV5-6 TGTGCCAGCAGCTTGGGCTGGTCAGGGGCCGACAATGAGCAGTTCTTC CASSLGWSGADNEQFF
. TRBJ1-1 TRBD1 TRBV9 TGTGCCAGCAGCGCGGGGACAGGGGGCACTGAAGCTTTCTTT CASSAGTGGTEAFF
. TRBJ2-7 . TRBV21-1 TGTGCCAGCAGCAAAGGAGGAACAGCGGGAGGTAACGAGCAGTACTTC CASSKGGTAGGNEQYF
. TRBJ1-2 . TRBV6-5 TGTGCCAGCAGGGATTCCCCCTATGGCTACACCTTC CASRDSPYGYTF
. TRBJ2-3 . TRBV30 TGTGCCTGGAGTGTAACGAGTAGTACAGATACGCAGTATTTT CAWSVTSSTDTQYF
. TRBJ1-2 TRBD1 TRBV28 TGTGCCAGCAGTTTGATCCAGGGGGCGGCGAACTATGGCTACACCTTC CASSLIQGAANYGYTF
few TRBJ1-1 . TRBV19 TGTGCCAGTAGTATGGGAGTGGGTGAAGCTTTCTTT CASSMGVGEAFF
. TRBJ2-7 TRBD2 TRBV4-2 TGTGCCAGCAGCCAAGAATCGAGCGGGACCTACTACGAGCAGTACTTC CASSQESSGTYYEQYF
. TRBJ2-1 . TRBV7-9 TGTGCCAGCAGCTCGGACTACCTCGAGCAGTTCTTC CASSSDYLEQFF
few TRBJ2-3 . TRBV7-8 TGTGCCAGCAGCTTAAATGGGCAGGGTCCAGATACGCAGTATTTT CASSLNGQGPDTQYF
. TRBJ2-1 TRBD2 TRBV4-2 TGTGCCAGCAGCCAAGAAAGGGGCGGGGGCTCCTACAATGAGCAGTTCTTC CASSQERGGGSYNEQFF
once TRBJ2-1 TRBD2 TRBV19 TGTGCCAGTAGTATAACTAGCGGGAGGAATGAGCAGTTCTTC CASSITSGRNEQFF
. TRBJ2-1 TRBD2 TRBV28 TGTGCCAGCAGGATGACTAGCGGGAGAATTAATGAGCAGTTCTTC CASRMTSGRINEQFF
. TRBJ1-1 . TRBV11-3 TGTGCCAGCAGCTTTGGGGTTCGAAACACTGAAGCTTTCTTT CASSFGVRNTEAFF
few TRBJ2-7 . TRBV30 TGTGCCTGGAGTGTAACAAGCTACGAGCAGTACTTC CAWSVTSYEQYF
. TRBJ2-7 TRBD1 TRBV10-3 TGTGCCATCAGTGTTAGGGACAGCGAGCAGTACTTC CAISVRDSEQYF
. TRBJ2-7 TRBD2 TRBV10-3 TGTGCCATCAGCCCTAGCGGGAGTGTCTCCTACGAGCAGTACTTC CAISPSGSVSYEQYF
. TRBJ1-2 TRBD1 TRBV7-9 TGTGCCACCGACAGGGCCGATAACTATGGCTACACCTTC CATDRADNYGYTF
few TRBJ2-7 . TRBV29-1 TGCAGCGTCGAACAGGGCTACGAGCAGTACTTC CSVEQGYEQYF
. TRBJ2-3 . TRBV15 TGTGCCACCAGCAGAGGGTACGAGGGACGGAACACAGATACGCAGTATTTT CATSRGYEGRNTDTQYF
. TRBJ1-4 . TRBV9 TGTGCCAGCAGCGAGGGTGCAACTAATGAAAAACTGTTTTTT CASSEGATNEKLFF
. TRBJ2-7 . TRBV5-1 TGCGCCAGCAGCTTGGGTATTTACGAGCAGTACTTC CASSLGIYEQYF
once TRBJ1-1 . TRBV5-6 TGTGCCAGCAGCTTGAGCCCGGCCACCAGAGAAGCTTTCTTT CASSLSPATREAFF
. TRBJ1-4 . TRBV5-1 TGCGCCAGCAGCTTGGGGACCCTAAAGGAGAATGAAAAACTGTTTTTT CASSLGTLKENEKLFF
. TRBJ2-1 TRBD2 TRBV7-3 TGTGCCAGCAGCCTGATAGCGGGAGAGTTAGACAATGAGCAGTTCTTC CASSLIAGELDNEQFF
. TRBJ2-5 . TRBV9 TGTGCCAGCAGCCCCCGGTGGGACCAAGAGACCCAGTACTTC CASSPRWDQETQYF
. TRBJ2-5 . TRBV4-1 TGCGCCAGCAGCCAAGCTTGGAGTTATCTTATAGAGACCCAGTACTTC CASSQAWSYLIETQYF
. TRBJ1-2 . TRBV7-8 TGTGCCAGCAGCTTAGCGCGAGATGGCTACACCTTC CASSLARDGYTF